This T cell receptor beta chain was recorded in a study of T cells in Graves' hyperthyroidism and ophthalmopathy. Trimming took off 5 bases at V and 7 bases at J, with 12 bases between the two ends. The CDR3 consists of 14 residues. Blood was sampled at initial diagnosis of hyperthyroidism, prior to onset of any ophthalmopathy symptoms. Study-wide results and caveats: Classification by a 13 V-J model distinguished ophthalmopathy from stable hyperthyroidism.

This clonotype was recorded many times. Its antigen remains unknown. Amplification yielded TCR beta CDR3 regions, with RNA transcripts as the source. Carried out on the TCR CDR3, a first-round RT-PCR used the HTBI primer set. TCRdb passed the multiplex PCR reads through MiXCR, listing each CDR3 protein once. Of around 400,000 distinct CDR3 sequences listed, 15% to 19% are singletons. The J gene is TRBJ1-6, the V gene TRBV12-3 or TRBV12-4; D unresolved. The receptor was derived from a woman aged 18-29 years with Graves' hyperthyroidism that later progressed to Graves' ophthalmopathy. Source material: blood. CDR3 sequence (DNA): TGTGCCAGCAGTGCTGGGCAGACGAATTCACCCCTCCACTTT. Translated: CASSAGQTNSPLHF.